This TCR beta chain was found in a study of shared clonotypes between healthy human individuals. The CDR3 spans 14 residues. Germline values: CDR1 MGHRA, CDR2 YSYEKL. V was clipped by 2 bases and J by 3 bases, with 10 bases between them. Only CD45RO-negative cells positively selected for CCR7 counted as naive CD8 cells, so terminally differentiated effector memory CD45RA+ cells were excluded. The genomic DNA of each subset was split evenly across several immunoSEQ plates. The assay was immunoSEQ multiplex PCR, and TCRdb's table has in-frame clones only and misses some. Of 650,000 to 800,000 clones listed, approximately 90% are singletons.

This TCR was sampled from a man aged 30 to 45 in good health. The sequenced sample was naive CD8+ T cells sorted from blood. This rearrangement joins TRBV4-1 to TRBJ2-5; possible D gene TRBD1, 6 bases. The CDR3 coding sequence is TGCGCCAGCAGCCAAACCGACAGGAAAGAGACCCAGTACTTC. Translated: CASSQTDRKETQYF.